Following are 28 T cell receptor beta chains from one sample sequenced in a study of blood T cell repertoires in COVID-19. The repertoire was sequenced with immunoSEQ multiplex PCR; TCRdb's copy has only in-frame clones and lacks some. The table lists around 300,000 clones, about 86% of them singletons. What was sequenced was peripheral blood. These receptors all stem from a man aged 25-45 years with active or convalescent COVID-19.

The V and J genes are TRBV9 and TRBJ2-1; TRBD2 is a possible D gene (6 bases). Trimming removed 2 bases at V and 6 bases at J, with 15 bases between. CDR3 length: 15 residues. Germline CDR1 SGDLS, CDR2 YYNGEE. The CDR3 DNA reads TGTGCCAGCAGCGTTTCGGGAGTGGGGGGCAATGAGCAGTTCTTC. Amino acid sequence: CASSVSGVGGNEQFF.

This sequence joins TRBV6-1 and TRBJ1-5; D remains unclear. CDR1 is MNHNS and CDR2 is SASEGT in the germline V gene. V gave up 3 bases and J gave up 4 bases, with 13 bases separating them. The CDR3 length is 15 residues. The DNA for the CDR3 is TGTGCCAGCAGTGATTATGCGGGAACGAATCAGCCCCAGCATTTT. Translating it yields CASSDYAGTNQPQHF.

The genes are TRBV10-3 and TRBJ2-2, with D perhaps TRBD2 (5 bases). Germline CDR1 is ENHRY and CDR2 is SYGVKD. Deletions cut 0 bases from V and 7 bases from J, with 9 bases between. CDR3 size: 14 residues. The CDR3 DNA follows: TGTGCCATCAGTGAGTCAGTCGGGGTCGGGGAGCTGTTTTTT. This encodes CAISESVGVGELFF.

The chain employs TRBV7-8 and TRBJ1-6; D remains ambiguous. The CDR3 has 17 amino acids. The ends were cut back, 3 bases at V and 4 bases at J, with 16 bases in the middle. CDR1 is SGHVS and CDR2 is FQNEAQ in the germline V gene. CDR3 sequence reads: CASSFREEKWYNSPLHF. DNA for the CDR3: TGTGCCAGCAGCTTTAGAGAGGAGAAGTGGTATAATTCACCCCTCCACTTT.

The count of this clone is one. The chain links TRBV9 to TRBJ1-4; perhaps TRBD1 as D (5 bases). Germline CDR1 reads SGDLS; CDR2 reads YYNGEE. The CDR3 length is 16 residues. With 6 bases removed from V and 5 bases from J, the gap between germline ends came to 20 bases. CDR3 protein: CASKRSTGEKNEKLFF. As DNA, the CDR3 is TGTGCCAGCAAACGTTCGACGGGGGAGAAGAATGAAAAACTGTTTTTT.

The chain employs TRBV7-2 and TRBJ2-7, with TRBD2 identical over 7 bases. The CDR3 extends over 14 amino acids. V shed 5 bases, J shed 2 bases, and the junction held 6 bases outside the gene matches. Germline lookup yields CDR1 SGHTA and CDR2 FQGNSA. In DNA form, the CDR3 reads TGTGCCAGCAGCCCTAGGGCGGGAGCCTACGAGCAGTACTTC. It is translated as CASSPRAGAYEQYF.

The chain has TRBV10-1 and TRBJ2-4; TRBD2 aligns across 7 bases. V shed 7 bases, J shed 0 bases, and the junction held 3 bases outside the gene matches. In germline, CDR1 is WNHNN, CDR2 SYGVQD (reference sequence). The CDR3 covers 14 residues. The CDR3 DNA is TGCGCCAGCATTTTAGCGGGAGCCAAAAACATTCAGTACTTC. Its protein is CASILAGAKNIQYF.

The rearrangement joins TRBV9 to TRBJ1-4, with a possible D match to TRBD1 (6 bases). The CDR3 runs 16 residues. Germline CDR1 SGDLS, CDR2 YYNGEE. V lost 0 bases and J lost 5, with 14 bases in between. CDR3 sequence (DNA): TGTGCCAGCAGCGTAGGAGTAGGTACAGGGAATGAAAAACTGTTTTTT. Encoded protein: CASSVGVGTGNEKLFF.

This clone was observed a single time. The chain carries TRBV7-8 and TRBJ2-2; a possible D gene is TRBD2 (5 bases). Germline loops: CDR1 SGHVS, CDR2 FQNEAQ. V dropped 4 bases and J dropped 4 bases, with 13 bases sitting between them. This CDR3 contains 15 residues. This CDR3 reads CASSWERLSTGELFF. The CDR3 bases are TGTGCCAGCAGCTGGGAGCGGTTAAGCACCGGGGAGCTGTTTTTT.

This clone was observed a handful of times. This chain joins TRBV19 and TRBJ1-4; a weak D match, TRBD1 (5 bases). Germline CDR1 LNHDA, CDR2 SQIVND (reference sequence). V dropped 8 bases and J dropped 5 bases, with 12 bases sitting between them. The CDR3 runs 13 residues. In DNA, the CDR3 is TGTGCCAGTGCGGGACGGGCGAATGAAAAACTGTTTTTT. Translated, it gives CASAGRANEKLFF.

The chain carries TRBV5-8 and TRBJ1-6, with D possibly TRBD1 on 5 matching bases. The CDR3 has 20 amino acids. The V end was cut by 1 base, the J end by 5 bases, with 25 bases between. Germline values: CDR1 SGHTS, CDR2 YDEGEE. CDR3 amino acids: CASSLRTRQYPVEHNSPLHF. The CDR3 DNA sequence: TGTGCCAGCAGCTTGAGGACCCGACAGTACCCCGTCGAGCATAATTCACCCCTCCACTTT.

The chain couples TRBV7-7 to TRBJ1-3, with TRBD1 identical over 7 bases. The CDR3 totals 13 residues. The V gene end was trimmed by 5 bases and the J gene end by 4 bases; junction bases not matched to a gene: 2. The V gene's germline CDR1 is SSHAT and CDR2 FNYEAQ (reference sequence). The CDR3 DNA reads TGTGCCAGCAGCCAGGACAGGGGAAACACCATATATTTT. Amino acid sequence: CASSQDRGNTIYF.

This clone was observed a handful of times. This rearrangement joins TRBV11-2 to TRBJ2-7; D perhaps matches TRBD2 (6 bases). The V end was cut by 5 bases, the J end by 3 bases, with 14 bases between. This CDR3 spans 14 amino acids. Germline assignment: CDR1 SGHAT and CDR2 FQNNGV. The CDR3 is CASSLSGSNYEQYF. The CDR3 DNA reads TGTGCCAGCAGCCTCTCCGGGAGTAACTACGAGCAGTACTTC.

The chain is built from TRBV6-1 and TRBJ1-2; D is possibly TRBD1 (5 bases). V dropped 2 bases and J dropped 6 bases, with 16 bases sitting between them. The germline V gene encodes CDR1 MNHNS and CDR2 SASEGT. This CDR3 region has 15 residues. The CDR3 here is CASSESDRTWNGYTF. The CDR3 coding sequence is TGTGCCAGCAGTGAATCGGATCGGACATGGAATGGCTACACCTTC.

The J gene is TRBJ2-7, the V gene TRBV11-1; a possible D gene is TRBD2 (6 bases). V dropped 5 bases and J dropped 5 bases, with 19 bases sitting between them. Germline CDR1 reads SGHAT; CDR2 reads FQDESV (reference sequence). The CDR3 totals 15 residues. As DNA, the CDR3 is TGTGCCAGCAGCCGACTGCGGGGCTATGTCCACGAGCAGTACTTC. It translates to CASSRLRGYVHEQYF.

The gene calls are TRBV28 and TRBJ1-5; 7 nucleotides match TRBD1. The V segment lost 1 base and the J segment 5 bases; nucleotides outside the gene matches: 11. The CDR3 loop spans 17 amino acids. The germline gives CDR1 MDHEN, CDR2 SYDVKM. CDR3 DNA: TGTGCCAGCAGTTTATTCCACAGGGGAACCAGGGATCAGCCCCAGCATTTT. Amino acid sequence: CASSLFHRGTRDQPQHF. Full variable domain (remainder filled in from reference TRBV28 and TRBJ1-5): DVKVTQSSRYLVKRTGEKVFLECVQDMDHENMFWYRQDPGLGLRLIYFSYDVKMKEKGDIPEGYSVSREKKERFSLILESASTNQTSMYLCASSLFHRGTRDQPQHFGDGTRLSIL.

V gene TRBV7-9 combines with J gene TRBJ1-2; weak D call: TRBD1 (5 bases). Trimming took 8 bases from V and 0 from J, leaving 16 bases between them. Looked up from germline, CDR1 is SEHNR and CDR2 is FQNEAQ (reference sequence). The CDR3 covers 15 residues. The DNA of the CDR3 is TGTGCCAGCGGGACCGGGAGAACAGCTAACTATGGCTACACCTTC. This translates into CASGTGRTANYGYTF.

This sequence joins TRBV28 and TRBJ2-7, with a weak D call TRBD2 (6 bases). V was shortened by 2 bases and J by 3 bases, with 8 bases between the two germline ends. This CDR3 comprises 13 residues. CDR1 and CDR2 from the germline V gene are MDHEN and SYDVKM. CDR3 nucleotides: TGTGCCAGCAGTTTAGCGGGGATCTACGAGCAGTACTTC. It translates to CASSLAGIYEQYF. The full variable domain, rest sourced from reference TRBV28 and TRBJ2-7, is DVKVTQSSRYLVKRTGEKVFLECVQDMDHENMFWYRQDPGLGLRLIYFSYDVKMKEKGDIPEGYSVSREKKERFSLILESASTNQTSMYLCASSLAGIYEQYFGPGTRLTVT.

This rearrangement joins TRBV28 to TRBJ2-7, with D maybe TRBD2 (5 bases). Trimming took off 7 bases at V and 4 bases at J, with 14 bases between the two ends. The CDR3 extends over 13 amino acids. Germline V gene data show CDR1 as MDHEN and CDR2 as SYDVKM. CDR3 sequence: CASTLGRTYEQYF. The CDR3 coding sequence is TGTGCCAGCACCTTAGGACGGACTTACGAGCAGTACTTC.

J is TRBJ1-3 and V is TRBV24-1; no clear D gene. Trimming removed 7 bases from V and 0 bases from J, with 12 bases in between. The CDR3 sequence is 15 residues long. Germline lookup yields CDR1 KGHDR and CDR2 SFDVKD. CDR3 in DNA: TGTGCCACCAGCCCCCGGAACTACTCTGGAAACACCATATATTTT. It is translated as CATSPRNYSGNTIYF.

This clone is a singleton in its sample. The chain uses TRBV4-1 and TRBJ2-1; 11 bases are shared with TRBD2. The junction had 8 bases not matched to a gene; V was cut back by 6 bases and J by 7 bases. Germline CDR1 MGHRA, CDR2 YSYEKL. The CDR3 covers 15 residues. The CDR3 sequence is CASRLIAGGQNEQFF. The CDR3 bases are TGCGCCAGCAGACTAATAGCGGGGGGGCAGAATGAGCAGTTCTTC.

This chain joins TRBV19 and TRBJ2-7; 10 bases align to TRBD1. This CDR3 comprises 15 residues. Looked up from germline, CDR1 is LNHDA and CDR2 is SQIVND (reference sequence). After removal of 3 bases from V and 2 bases from J, the junction contained 4 bases not matched to a gene. CDR3 region: CASSIAGQGAYEQYF. As DNA, the CDR3 is TGTGCCAGTAGTATTGCTGGACAGGGGGCCTACGAGCAGTACTTC.

This clone was found a few times. This chain connects TRBV4-1 to TRBJ1-5; maybe TRBD1 (5 bases). The germline gives CDR1 MGHRA, CDR2 YSYEKL. The V gene lost 5 bases and the J gene lost 3 bases, with 29 bases spanning the gap. The CDR3 is 20 amino acids. As DNA, the CDR3 is TGCGCCAGCAGCGCCTTAATCGTTCGACCGGGACGGGGACTCAATCAGCCCCAGCATTTT. Translated: CASSALIVRPGRGLNQPQHF.

This clone was seen a handful of times. The V and J genes are TRBV6-1 and TRBJ2-7, with 7 bases aligning to TRBD1. Germline trimming cut 1 base from V and 0 bases from J; bases unmatched to any gene: 0. CDR1 and CDR2 from the germline V gene are MNHNS and SASEGT. This CDR3 is built from 14 residues. The CDR3, as DNA: TGTGCCAGCAGTGAAGGGGACAGCTCCTACGAGCAGTACTTC. It encodes CASSEGDSSYEQYF.

The CDR3 protein is CASSSSGGSTDTQYF. The CDR3, as DNA: TGTGCCAGCAGTTCTAGCGGGGGGAGCACAGATACGCAGTATTTT. The chain uses TRBV6-6 and TRBJ2-3; 11 bases map to TRBD2. V gave up 4 bases and J gave up 0 bases; unmatched junction bases: 0. The germline gives CDR1 MNHNY, CDR2 SVGAGI (reference sequence). CDR3 length equals 15 residues.

CDR3 region: CASSPVRGRTDTQYF. Written as DNA, the CDR3 is TGTGCCAGCAGCCCCGTCCGCGGGAGAACAGATACGCAGTATTTT. The chain couples TRBV3-1 (or the pseudogene TRBV3-2) to TRBJ2-3; TRBD2 matches at 7 bases. The CDR3 extends over 15 amino acids. Germline CDR1 and CDR2: LGHDT and YNNKEL (reference sequence). The ends lost 4 bases at V and 3 bases at J; junction bases unmatched: 7.

The chain combines TRBV5-4 with TRBJ1-5; D gene ambiguous. Germline V gene lookup returns CDR1 SGHNT and CDR2 YYREEE (reference sequence). Trimming left V 4 bases short and J 5 bases short, with 13 bases between. The CDR3 runs 14 residues. The CDR3 DNA reads TGTGCCAGCAGCCCTTCAATAGAAGATCAGCCCCAGCATTTT. Translation: CASSPSIEDQPQHF.

V and J are TRBV30 and TRBJ2-5; D may be TRBD2 (5 bases). The CDR3 is 14 residues long. Germline V gene data show CDR1 as GTSNPN and CDR2 as SVGIG (reference sequence). V lost 0 bases and J 5 bases, leaving 13 bases between the germline ends. Here the CDR3 DNA reads TGTGCCTGGAGTGTAGGACTGTCCGTGGAGACCCAGTACTTC. Translated: CAWSVGLSVETQYF. Full variable domain (outside the CDR3, taken from reference TRBV30 and TRBJ2-5): SQTIHQWPATLVQPVGSPLSLECTVEGTSNPNLYWYRQAAGRGLQLLFYSVGIGQISSEVPQNLSASRPQDRQFILSSKKLLLSDSGFYLCAWSVGLSVETQYFGPGTRLLVL.